The sample holds a few counts of the clone carrying this T cell receptor (beta chain). Antigen unknown. The sample comes from a study of CD8 T cells in ankylosing spondylitis. Points from the study as a whole: Relatively scarce in peripheral blood, disease-linked clones were CD8+.

Trimming stripped 7 bases from V and 3 bases from J, with 16 bases between. The germline CDR1 and CDR2 sequences are MNHNS and SASEGT. This CDR3 region has 14 residues. By quantitative 5'-RACE with molecular barcodes, the TCR beta libraries were made. One entry per CDR3 protein results from TCRdb running MiXCR on the 5' RACE reads. The table has 50,000 to 70,000 distinct CDR3 sequences, roughly 6.2% seen once. V gene TRBV6-1 combines with J gene TRBJ2-7; TRBD1 might be the D (5 bases). What was sequenced was synovial fluid, either unsorted or a sorted T cell fraction (not recorded which). The source is a male donor with ankylosing spondylitis. The CDR3, as DNA: TGTGCCAGCACCAATTTTGGGGCTGGCTACGAGCAGTACTTC. Encoded protein: CASTNFGAGYEQYF.